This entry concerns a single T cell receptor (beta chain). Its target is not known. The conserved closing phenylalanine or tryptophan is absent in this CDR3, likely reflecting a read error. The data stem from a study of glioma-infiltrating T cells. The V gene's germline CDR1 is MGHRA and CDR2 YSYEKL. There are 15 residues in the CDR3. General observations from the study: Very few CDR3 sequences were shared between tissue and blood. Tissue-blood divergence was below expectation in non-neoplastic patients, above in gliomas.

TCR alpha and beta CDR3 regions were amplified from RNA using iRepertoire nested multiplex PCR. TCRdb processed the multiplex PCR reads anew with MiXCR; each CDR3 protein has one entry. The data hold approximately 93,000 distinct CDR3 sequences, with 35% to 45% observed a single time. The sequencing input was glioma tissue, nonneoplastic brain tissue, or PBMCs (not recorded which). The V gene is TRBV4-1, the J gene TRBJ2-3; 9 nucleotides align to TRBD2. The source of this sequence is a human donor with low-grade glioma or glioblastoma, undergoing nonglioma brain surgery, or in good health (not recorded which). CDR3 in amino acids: CASSQVAGDKDMQYS. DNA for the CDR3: TGCGCCAGCAGCCAAGTAGCGGGAGACAAAGATATGCAGTATTCT.